This TCR beta chain was observed in a study of Graves' ophthalmopathy and Graves' hyperthyroidism. Exclusion applied to patients with other autoimmune diseases, uncontrolled infections, pregnancy or lactation. RNA served as the template for amplifying TCR beta CDR3 regions. Scientists carried out first-round RT-PCR using HTBI primers and then a second-round multiplex PCR. MiXCR was run by TCRdb on the multiplex PCR reads, yielding one entry per CDR3 protein. The sample gives about 740,000 distinct CDR3 sequences, 35% to 50% of which show up once; 44% is in the top ten. This clonotype showed up many times. The CDR3 has 13 residues. From germline, CDR1 is DFQATT and CDR2 SNEGSKA (reference sequence). The ends lost 3 bases at V and 1 base at J; junction bases unmatched: 1.

The V call is TRBV20-1, the J call TRBJ1-1; 8 bases map to TRBD1. The origin of this receptor is an adult man with Graves' ophthalmopathy. The sample was peripheral blood. The CDR3, as DNA: TGCAGTGCTAGTCAGGGGGCGAACACTGAAGCTTTCTTT. Translated, it gives CSASQGANTEAFF.